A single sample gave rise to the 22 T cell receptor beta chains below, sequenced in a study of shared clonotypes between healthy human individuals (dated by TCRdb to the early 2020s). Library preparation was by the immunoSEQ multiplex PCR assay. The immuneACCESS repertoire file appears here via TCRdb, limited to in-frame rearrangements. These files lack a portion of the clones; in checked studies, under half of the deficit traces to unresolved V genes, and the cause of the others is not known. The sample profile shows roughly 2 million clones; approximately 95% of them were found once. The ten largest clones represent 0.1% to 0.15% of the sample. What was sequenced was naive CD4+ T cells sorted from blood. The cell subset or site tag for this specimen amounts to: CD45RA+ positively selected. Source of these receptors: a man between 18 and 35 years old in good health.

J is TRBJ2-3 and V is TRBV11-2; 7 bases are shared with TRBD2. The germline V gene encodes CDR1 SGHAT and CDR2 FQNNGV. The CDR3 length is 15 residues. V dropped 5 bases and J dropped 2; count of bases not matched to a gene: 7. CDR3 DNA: TGTGCCAGCAGCCGGATACGGGGGGACACAGATACGCAGTATTTT. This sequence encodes CASSRIRGDTDTQYF. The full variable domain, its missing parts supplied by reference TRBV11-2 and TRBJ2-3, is EAGVAQSPRYKIIEKRQSVAFWCNPISGHATLYWYQQILGQGPKLLIQFQNNGVVDDSQLPKDRFSAERLKGVDSTLKIQPAKLEDSAVYLCASSRIRGDTDTQYFGPGTRLTVL.

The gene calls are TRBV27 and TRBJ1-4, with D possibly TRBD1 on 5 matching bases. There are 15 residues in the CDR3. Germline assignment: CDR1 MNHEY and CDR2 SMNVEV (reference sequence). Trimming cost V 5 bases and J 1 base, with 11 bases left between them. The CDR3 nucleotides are TGTGCCAGCAGTGTAAATGGGGGAACTAATGAAAAACTGTTTTTT. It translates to CASSVNGGTNEKLFF.

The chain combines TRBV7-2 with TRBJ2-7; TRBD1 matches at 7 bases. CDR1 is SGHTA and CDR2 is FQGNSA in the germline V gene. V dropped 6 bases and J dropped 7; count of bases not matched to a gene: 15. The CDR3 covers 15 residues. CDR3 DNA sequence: TGTGCCAGCAGACAACAGGGGCCCTCAACCTTGGAGCAGTACTTC. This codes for CASRQQGPSTLEQYF.

The CDR3 region has the DNA TGTGCCTCCGGACCGGGACTAGCGGGATATGAGCAGTTCTTC. Translating gives CASGPGLAGYEQFF. This chain links TRBV30 with TRBJ2-1; 13 bases line up with TRBD2. Germline CDR1 reads GTSNPN; CDR2 reads SVGIG (reference sequence). The CDR3 has 14 amino acids. Trimming removed 7 bases from V and 8 bases from J; junction bases left unmatched: 8.

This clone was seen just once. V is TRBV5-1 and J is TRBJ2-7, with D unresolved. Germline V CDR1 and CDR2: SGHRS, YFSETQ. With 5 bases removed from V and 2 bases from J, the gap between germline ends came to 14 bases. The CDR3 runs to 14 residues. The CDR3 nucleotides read TGCGCCAGCAGTCGTGGGCAGGCGACCTACGAGCAGTACTTC. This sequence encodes CASSRGQATYEQYF.

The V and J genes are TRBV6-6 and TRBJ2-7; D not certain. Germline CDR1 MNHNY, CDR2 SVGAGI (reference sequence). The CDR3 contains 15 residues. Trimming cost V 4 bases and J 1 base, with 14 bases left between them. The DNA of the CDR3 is TGTGCCAGCAGTTCCGACAATTCCCCTTCCTACGAGCAGTACTTC. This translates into CASSSDNSPSYEQYF.

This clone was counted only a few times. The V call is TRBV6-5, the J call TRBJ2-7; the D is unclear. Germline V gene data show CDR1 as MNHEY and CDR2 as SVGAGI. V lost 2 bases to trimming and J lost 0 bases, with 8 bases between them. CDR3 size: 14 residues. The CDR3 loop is CASSYRPSSYEQYF. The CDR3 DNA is TGTGCCAGCAGTTACCGGCCAAGCTCCTACGAGCAGTACTTC.

In nucleotides, the CDR3 is TGTGCCAGCAGCTTAGGAAGGCAGACCCCCTACAATGAGCAGTTCTTC. Residues: CASSLGRQTPYNEQFF. The genes are TRBV11-2 and TRBJ2-1, with no clear D. Trimming shortened V by 1 base and J by 2 bases, and 12 bases separated the two germline ends. The CDR3 extends over 16 amino acids. Germline V gene data show CDR1 as SGHAT and CDR2 as FQNNGV.

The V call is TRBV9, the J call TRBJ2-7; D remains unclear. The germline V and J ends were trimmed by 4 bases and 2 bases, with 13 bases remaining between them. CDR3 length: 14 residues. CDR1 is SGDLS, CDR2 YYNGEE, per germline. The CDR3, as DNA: TGTGCCAGCAGCCAAGATCGGACCCCCTACGAGCAGTACTTC. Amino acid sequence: CASSQDRTPYEQYF.

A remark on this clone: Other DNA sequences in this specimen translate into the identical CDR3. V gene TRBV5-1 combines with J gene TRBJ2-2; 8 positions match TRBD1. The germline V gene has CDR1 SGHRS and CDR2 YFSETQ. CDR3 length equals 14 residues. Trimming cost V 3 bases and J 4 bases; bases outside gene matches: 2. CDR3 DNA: TGCGCCAGCAGCTCCGGACAGGGCACCGGGGAGCTGTTTTTT. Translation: CASSSGQGTGELFF. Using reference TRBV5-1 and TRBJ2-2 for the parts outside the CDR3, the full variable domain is KAGVTQTPRYLIKTRGQQVTLSCSPISGHRSVSWYQQTPGQGLQFLFEYFSETQRNKGNFPGRFSGRQFSNSRSEMNVSTLELGDSALYLCASSSGQGTGELFFGEGSRLTVL.

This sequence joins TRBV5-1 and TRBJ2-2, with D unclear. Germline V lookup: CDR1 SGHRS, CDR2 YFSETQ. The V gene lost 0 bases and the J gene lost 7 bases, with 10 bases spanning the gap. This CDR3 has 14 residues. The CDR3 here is CASSLGLVGGELFF. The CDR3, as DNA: TGCGCCAGCAGCTTGGGGCTAGTAGGCGGGGAGCTGTTTTTT.

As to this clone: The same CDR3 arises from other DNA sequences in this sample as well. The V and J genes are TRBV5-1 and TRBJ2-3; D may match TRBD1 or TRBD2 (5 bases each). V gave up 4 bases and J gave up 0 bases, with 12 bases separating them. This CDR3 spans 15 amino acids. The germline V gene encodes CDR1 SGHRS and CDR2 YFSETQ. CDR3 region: CASSPGGQSTDTQYF. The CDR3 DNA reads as TGCGCCAGCAGCCCCGGAGGACAAAGCACAGATACGCAGTATTTT.

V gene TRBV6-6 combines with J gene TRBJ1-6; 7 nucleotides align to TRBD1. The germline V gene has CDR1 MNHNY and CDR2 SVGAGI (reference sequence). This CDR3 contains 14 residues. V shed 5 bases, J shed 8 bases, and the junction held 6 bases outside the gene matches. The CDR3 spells CASSITGEHSPLHF. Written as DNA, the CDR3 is TGTGCCAGCAGTATAACAGGGGAACATTCACCCCTCCACTTT.

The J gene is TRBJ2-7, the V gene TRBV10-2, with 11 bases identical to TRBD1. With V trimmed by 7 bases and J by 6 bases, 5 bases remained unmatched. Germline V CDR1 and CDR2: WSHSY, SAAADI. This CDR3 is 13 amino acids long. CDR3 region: CASTLGTGGEQYF. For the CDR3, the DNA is TGCGCCAGCACCCTAGGGACAGGGGGCGAGCAGTACTTC.

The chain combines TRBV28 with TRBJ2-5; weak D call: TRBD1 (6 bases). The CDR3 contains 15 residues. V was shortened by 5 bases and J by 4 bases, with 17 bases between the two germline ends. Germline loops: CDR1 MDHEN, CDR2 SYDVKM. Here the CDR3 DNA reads TGTGCCAGCAGTGCCAGGGGCAGGGGAACAGAGACCCAGTACTTC. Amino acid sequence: CASSARGRGTETQYF.

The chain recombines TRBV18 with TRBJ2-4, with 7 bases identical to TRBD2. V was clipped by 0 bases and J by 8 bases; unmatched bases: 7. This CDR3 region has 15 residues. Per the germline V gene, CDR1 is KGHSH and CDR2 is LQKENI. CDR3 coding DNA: TGTGCCAGCTCACCACCAGGAGGGAGCGGGGACATTCAGTACTTC. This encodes CASSPPGGSGDIQYF. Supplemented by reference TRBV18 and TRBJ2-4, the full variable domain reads NAGVMQNPRHLVRRRGQEARLRCSPMKGHSHVYWYRQLPEEGLKFMVYLQKENIIDESGMPKERFSAEFPKEGPSILRIQQVVRGDSAAYFCASSPPGGSGDIQYFGAGTRLSVL.

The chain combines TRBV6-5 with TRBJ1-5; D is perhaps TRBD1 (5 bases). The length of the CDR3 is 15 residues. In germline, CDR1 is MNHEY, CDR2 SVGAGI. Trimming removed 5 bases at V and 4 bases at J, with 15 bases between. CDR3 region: CASSLLQGTNQPQHF. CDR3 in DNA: TGTGCCAGCAGTCTGTTGCAGGGCACTAATCAGCCCCAGCATTTT.

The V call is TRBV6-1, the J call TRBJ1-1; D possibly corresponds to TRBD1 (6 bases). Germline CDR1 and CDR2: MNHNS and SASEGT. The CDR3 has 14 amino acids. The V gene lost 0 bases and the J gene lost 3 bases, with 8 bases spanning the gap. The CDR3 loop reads CASSEAGHYTEAFF. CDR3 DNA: TGTGCCAGCAGTGAAGCGGGACACTACACTGAAGCTTTCTTT.

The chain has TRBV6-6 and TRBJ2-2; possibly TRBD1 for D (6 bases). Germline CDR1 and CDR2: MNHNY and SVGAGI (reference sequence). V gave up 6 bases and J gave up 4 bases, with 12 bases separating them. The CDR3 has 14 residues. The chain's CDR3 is CASRVGQGTGELFF. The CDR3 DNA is TGTGCCAGCAGGGTGGGACAAGGCACCGGGGAGCTGTTTTTT.

The CDR3 region is CASSSTVKETQYF. DNA for the CDR3: TGTGCCAGCAGTTCGACAGTTAAGGAGACCCAGTACTTC. The chain combines TRBV27 with TRBJ2-5, with D perhaps TRBD1 (5 bases). This CDR3 has 13 residues. Deletions cut 4 bases from V and 5 bases from J, with 11 bases between. Germline V lookup: CDR1 MNHEY, CDR2 SMNVEV (reference sequence).

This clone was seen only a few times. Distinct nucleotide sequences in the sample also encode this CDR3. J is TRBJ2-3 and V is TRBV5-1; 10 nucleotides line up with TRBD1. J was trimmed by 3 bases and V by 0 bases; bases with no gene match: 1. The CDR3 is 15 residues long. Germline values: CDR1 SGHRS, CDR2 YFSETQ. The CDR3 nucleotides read TGCGCCAGCAGCTTGGTGGGACAGGGGACAGATACGCAGTATTTT. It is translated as CASSLVGQGTDTQYF.

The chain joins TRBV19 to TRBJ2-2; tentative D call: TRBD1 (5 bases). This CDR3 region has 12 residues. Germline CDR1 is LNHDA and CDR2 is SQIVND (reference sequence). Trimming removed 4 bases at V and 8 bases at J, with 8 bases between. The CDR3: CASSTGSGELFF. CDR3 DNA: TGTGCCAGTAGTACAGGGTCTGGGGAGCTGTTTTTT. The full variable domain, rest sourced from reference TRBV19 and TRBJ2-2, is DGGITQSPKYLFRKEGQNVTLSCEQNLNHDAMYWYRQDPGQGLRLIYYSQIVNDFQKGDIAEGYSVSREKKESFPLTVTSAQKNPTAFYLCASSTGSGELFFGEGSRLTVL.